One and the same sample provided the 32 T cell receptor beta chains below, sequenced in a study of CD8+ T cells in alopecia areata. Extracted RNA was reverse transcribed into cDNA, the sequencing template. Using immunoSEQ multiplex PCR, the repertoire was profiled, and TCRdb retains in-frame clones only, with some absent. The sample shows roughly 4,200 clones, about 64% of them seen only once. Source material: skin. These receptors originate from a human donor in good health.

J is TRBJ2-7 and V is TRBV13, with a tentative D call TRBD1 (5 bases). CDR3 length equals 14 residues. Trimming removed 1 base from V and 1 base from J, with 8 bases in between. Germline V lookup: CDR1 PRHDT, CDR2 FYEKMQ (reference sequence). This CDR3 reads CASSLEPGSYEQYF. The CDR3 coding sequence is TGTGCCAGCAGCTTAGAACCAGGGTCCTACGAGCAGTACTTC.

CDR3 loop: CASSRYLNTEAFF. CDR3 bases: TGTGCCAGCAGTCGGTACTTGAACACTGAAGCTTTCTTT. The V call is TRBV6-6, the J call TRBJ1-1; D gene unclear. The V end was cut by 5 bases, the J end by 0 bases, with 7 bases between. This CDR3 is built from 13 residues. Looked up from germline, CDR1 is MNHNY and CDR2 is SVGAGI (reference sequence).

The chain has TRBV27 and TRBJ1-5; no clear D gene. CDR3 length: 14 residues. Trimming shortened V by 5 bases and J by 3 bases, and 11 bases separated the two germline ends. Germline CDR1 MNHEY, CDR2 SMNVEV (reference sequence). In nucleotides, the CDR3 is TGTGCCAGCAGTCTCCTCGGCTACAATCAGCCCCAGCATTTT. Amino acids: CASSLLGYNQPQHF.

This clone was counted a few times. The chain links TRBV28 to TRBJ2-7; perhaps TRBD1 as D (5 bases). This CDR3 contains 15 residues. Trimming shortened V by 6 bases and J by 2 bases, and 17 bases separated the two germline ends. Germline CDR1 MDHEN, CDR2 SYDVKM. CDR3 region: CASRRYPAGTYEQYF. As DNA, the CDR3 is TGTGCCAGCAGACGCTACCCAGCAGGGACCTACGAGCAGTACTTC.

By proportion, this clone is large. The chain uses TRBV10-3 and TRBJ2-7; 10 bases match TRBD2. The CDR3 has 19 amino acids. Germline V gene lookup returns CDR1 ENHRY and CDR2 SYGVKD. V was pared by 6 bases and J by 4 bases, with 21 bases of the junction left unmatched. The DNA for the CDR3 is TGTGCCATCAGCGTTAATCCGGGACTAGCGTGGATGACGACTTACGAGCAGTACTTC. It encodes CAISVNPGLAWMTTYEQYF.

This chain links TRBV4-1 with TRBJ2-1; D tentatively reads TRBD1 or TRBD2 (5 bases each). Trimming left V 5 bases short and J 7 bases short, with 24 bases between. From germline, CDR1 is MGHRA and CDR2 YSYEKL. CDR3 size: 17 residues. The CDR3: CASSNPPGPTLGNEQFF. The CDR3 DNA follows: TGCGCCAGCAGCAACCCACCGGGACCCACCCTCGGGAATGAGCAGTTCTTC.

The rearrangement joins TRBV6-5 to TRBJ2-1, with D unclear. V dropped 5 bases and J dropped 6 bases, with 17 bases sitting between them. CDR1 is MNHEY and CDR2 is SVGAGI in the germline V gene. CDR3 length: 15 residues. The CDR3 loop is CASSIPYGDGNEQFF. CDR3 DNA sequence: TGTGCCAGCAGTATCCCCTATGGGGATGGCAATGAGCAGTTCTTC.

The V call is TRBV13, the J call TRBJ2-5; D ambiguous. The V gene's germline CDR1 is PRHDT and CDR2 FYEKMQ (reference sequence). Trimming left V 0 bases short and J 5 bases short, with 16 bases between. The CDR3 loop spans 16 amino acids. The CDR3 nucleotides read TGTGCCAGCAGCTTAGGGCCCCCTCGCGCCGGTGAGACCCAGTACTTC. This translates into CASSLGPPRAGETQYF.

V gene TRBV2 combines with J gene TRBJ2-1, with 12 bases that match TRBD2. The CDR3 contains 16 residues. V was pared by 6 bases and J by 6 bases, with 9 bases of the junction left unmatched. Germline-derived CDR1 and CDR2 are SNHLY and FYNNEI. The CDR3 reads CASSTPSGRAINEQFF. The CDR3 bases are TGTGCCAGCAGCACCCCTAGCGGGAGGGCCATCAATGAGCAGTTCTTC.

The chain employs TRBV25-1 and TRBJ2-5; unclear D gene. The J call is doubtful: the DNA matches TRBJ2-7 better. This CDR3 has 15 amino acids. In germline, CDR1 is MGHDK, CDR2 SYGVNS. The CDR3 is CASSGSFAGIYEQYF. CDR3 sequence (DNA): TGTGCCAGCAGTGGTTCCTTTGCTGGGATCTACGAGCAGTACTTC.

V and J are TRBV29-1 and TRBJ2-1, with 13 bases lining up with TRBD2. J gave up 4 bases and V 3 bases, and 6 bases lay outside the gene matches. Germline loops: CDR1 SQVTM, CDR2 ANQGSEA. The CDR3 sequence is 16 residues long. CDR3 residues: CSVDSGGLAGYNEQFF. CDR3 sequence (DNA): TGCAGCGTTGACTCCGGGGGACTAGCGGGATACAATGAGCAGTTCTTC.

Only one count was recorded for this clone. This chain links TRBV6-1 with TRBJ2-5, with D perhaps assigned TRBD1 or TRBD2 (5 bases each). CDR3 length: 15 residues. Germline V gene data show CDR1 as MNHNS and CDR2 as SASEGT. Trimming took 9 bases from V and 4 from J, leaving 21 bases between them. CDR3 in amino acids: CARTTSGLLGETQYF. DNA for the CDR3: TGTGCCAGAACCACTTCGGGGCTCTTAGGAGAGACCCAGTACTTC.

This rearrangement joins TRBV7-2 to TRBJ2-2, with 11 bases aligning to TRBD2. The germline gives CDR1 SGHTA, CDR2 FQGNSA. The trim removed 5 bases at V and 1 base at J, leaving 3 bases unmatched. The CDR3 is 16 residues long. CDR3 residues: CASSPTSGRNTGELFF. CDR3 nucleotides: TGTGCCAGCAGCCCCACTAGCGGGAGGAACACCGGGGAGCTGTTTTTT.

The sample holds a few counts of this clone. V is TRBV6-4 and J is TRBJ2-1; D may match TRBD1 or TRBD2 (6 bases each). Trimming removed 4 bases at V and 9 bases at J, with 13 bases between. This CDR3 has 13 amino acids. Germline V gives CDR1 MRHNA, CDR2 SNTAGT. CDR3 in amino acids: CASSVVGGSEQFF. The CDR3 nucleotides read TGTGCCAGCAGTGTCGTCGGGGGCTCTGAGCAGTTCTTC.

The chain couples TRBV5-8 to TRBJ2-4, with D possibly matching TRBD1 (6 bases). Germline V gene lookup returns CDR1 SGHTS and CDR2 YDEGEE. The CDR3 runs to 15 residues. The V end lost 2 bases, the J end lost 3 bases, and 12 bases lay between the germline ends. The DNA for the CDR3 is TGTGCCAGCAGCTTTCGGGAAGGGGGCAAAAACATTCAGTACTTC. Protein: CASSFREGGKNIQYF.

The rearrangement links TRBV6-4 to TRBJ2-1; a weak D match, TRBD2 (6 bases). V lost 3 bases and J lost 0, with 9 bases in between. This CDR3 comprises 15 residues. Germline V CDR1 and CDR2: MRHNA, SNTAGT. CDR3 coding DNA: TGTGCCAGCAGTGAGGGAGCGGGCTCCTACAATGAGCAGTTCTTC. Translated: CASSEGAGSYNEQFF.

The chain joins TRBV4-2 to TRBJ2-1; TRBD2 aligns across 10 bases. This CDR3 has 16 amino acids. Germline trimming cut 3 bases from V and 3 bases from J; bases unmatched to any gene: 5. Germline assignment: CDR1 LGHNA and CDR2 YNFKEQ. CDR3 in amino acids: CASSQDSSGGYNEQFF. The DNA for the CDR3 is TGTGCCAGCAGCCAGGATTCTAGCGGGGGCTACAATGAGCAGTTCTTC.

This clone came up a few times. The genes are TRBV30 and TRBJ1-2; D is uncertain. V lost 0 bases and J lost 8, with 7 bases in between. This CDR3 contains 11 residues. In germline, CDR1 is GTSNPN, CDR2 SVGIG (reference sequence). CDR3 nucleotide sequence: TGTGCCTGGAGTGTAGTTTCAGGCTACACCTTC. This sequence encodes CAWSVVSGYTF.

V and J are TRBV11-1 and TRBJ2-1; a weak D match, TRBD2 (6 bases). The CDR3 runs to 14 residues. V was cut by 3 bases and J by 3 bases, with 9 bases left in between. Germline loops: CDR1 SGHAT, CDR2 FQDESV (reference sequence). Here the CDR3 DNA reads TGTGCCAGCAGCTTGCGCGGGAACTACAATGAGCAGTTCTTC. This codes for CASSLRGNYNEQFF.

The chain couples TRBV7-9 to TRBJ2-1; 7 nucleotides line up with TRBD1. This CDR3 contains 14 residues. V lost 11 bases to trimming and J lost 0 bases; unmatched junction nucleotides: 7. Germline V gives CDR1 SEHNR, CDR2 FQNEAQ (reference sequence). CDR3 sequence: CARSAGGSYNEQFF. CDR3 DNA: TGTGCCCGTTCAGCAGGGGGCTCCTACAATGAGCAGTTCTTC.

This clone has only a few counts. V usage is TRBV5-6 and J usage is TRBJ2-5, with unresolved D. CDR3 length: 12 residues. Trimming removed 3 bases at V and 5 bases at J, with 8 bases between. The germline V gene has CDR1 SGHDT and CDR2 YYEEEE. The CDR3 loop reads CASSSEWETQYF. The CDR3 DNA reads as TGTGCCAGCAGCTCAGAATGGGAGACCCAGTACTTC.

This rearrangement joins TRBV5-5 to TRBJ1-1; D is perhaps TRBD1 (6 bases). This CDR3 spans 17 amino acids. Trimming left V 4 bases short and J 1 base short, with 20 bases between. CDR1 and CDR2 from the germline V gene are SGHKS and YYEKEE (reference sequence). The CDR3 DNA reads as TGTGCCAGCAGCCTGTCGCGGAGCTGGACAGCGAACACTGAAGCTTTCTTT. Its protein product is CASSLSRSWTANTEAFF.

Written as DNA, the CDR3 is TGTGCCAGTAGTATAGTACTAGAAACAGAGCAGTTCTTC. Translating gives CASSIVLETEQFF. This sequence joins TRBV19 and TRBJ2-1; maybe TRBD2 (5 bases). In germline, CDR1 is LNHDA, CDR2 SQIVND (reference sequence). The CDR3 totals 13 residues. V lost 1 base and J lost 10, with 11 bases in between.

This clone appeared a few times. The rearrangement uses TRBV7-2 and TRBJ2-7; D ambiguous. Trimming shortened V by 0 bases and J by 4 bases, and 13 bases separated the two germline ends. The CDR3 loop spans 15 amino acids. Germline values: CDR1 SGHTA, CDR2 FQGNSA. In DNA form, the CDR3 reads TGTGCCAGCAGCTTAGCAGGTAGTTTGGGATACGAGCAGTACTTC. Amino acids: CASSLAGSLGYEQYF.

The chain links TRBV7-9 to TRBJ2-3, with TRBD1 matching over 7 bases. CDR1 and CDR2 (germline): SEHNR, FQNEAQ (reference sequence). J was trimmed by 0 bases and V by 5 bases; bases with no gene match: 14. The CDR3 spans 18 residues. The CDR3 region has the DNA TGTGCCAGCAGCCCGCCCTCGGGACCAGGGGGTAGCACAGATACGCAGTATTTT. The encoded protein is CASSPPSGPGGSTDTQYF.

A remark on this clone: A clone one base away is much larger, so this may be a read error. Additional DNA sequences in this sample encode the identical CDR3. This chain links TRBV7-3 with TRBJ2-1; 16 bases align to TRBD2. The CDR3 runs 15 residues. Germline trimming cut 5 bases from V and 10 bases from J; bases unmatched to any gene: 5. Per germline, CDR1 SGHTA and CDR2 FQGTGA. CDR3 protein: CASSPGLAGGEEQFF. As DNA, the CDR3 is TGTGCCAGCAGCCCGGGACTAGCGGGAGGGGAGGAGCAGTTCTTC.

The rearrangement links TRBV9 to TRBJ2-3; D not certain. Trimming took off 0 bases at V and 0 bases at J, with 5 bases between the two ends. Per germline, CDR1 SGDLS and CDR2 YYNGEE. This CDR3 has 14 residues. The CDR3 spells CASSVDGSTDTQYF. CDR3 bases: TGTGCCAGCAGCGTAGATGGCAGCACAGATACGCAGTATTTT.

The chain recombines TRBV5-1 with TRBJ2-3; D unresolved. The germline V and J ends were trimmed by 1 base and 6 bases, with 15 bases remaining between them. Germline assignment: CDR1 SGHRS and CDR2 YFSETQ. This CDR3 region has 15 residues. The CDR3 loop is CASSLSRPGVDTQYF. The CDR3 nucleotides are TGCGCCAGCAGCTTGAGTCGTCCGGGCGTCGATACGCAGTATTTT.

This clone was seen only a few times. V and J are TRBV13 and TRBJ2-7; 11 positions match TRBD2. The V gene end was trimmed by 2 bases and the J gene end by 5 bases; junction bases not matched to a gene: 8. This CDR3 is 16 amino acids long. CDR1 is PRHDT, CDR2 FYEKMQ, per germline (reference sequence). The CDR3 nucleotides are TGTGCCAGCAGCTTATTGGCGACTAGCGGGATCCACGAGCAGTACTTC. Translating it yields CASSLLATSGIHEQYF.

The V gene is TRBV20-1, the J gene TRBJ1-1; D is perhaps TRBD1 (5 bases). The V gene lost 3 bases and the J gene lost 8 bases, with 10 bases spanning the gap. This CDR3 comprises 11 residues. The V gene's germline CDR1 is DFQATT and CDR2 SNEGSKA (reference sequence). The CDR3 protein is CSARTRTEAFF. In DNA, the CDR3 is TGCAGTGCTAGGACAAGGACAGAAGCTTTCTTT.

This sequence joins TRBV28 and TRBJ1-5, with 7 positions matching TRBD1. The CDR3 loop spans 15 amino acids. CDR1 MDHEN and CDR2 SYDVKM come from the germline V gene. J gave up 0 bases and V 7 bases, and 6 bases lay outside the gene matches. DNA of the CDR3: TGTGCCAGCAAAACCAGGGGGGCTAGCAATCAGCCCCAGCATTTT. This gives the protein CASKTRGASNQPQHF.

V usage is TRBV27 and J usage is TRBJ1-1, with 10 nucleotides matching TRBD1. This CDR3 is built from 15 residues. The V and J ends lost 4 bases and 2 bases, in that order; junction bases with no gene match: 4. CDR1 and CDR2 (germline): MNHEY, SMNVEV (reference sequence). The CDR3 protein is CASSSWTGGNTEAFF. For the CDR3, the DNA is TGTGCCAGCAGTTCGTGGACAGGGGGAAACACTGAAGCTTTCTTT.